This T cell receptor beta chain is drawn from a study of shared clonotypes between healthy human individuals. Study-wide findings and caveats: Estimated richness values were generally larger in naive subsets than in memory subsets.

Each subset's genomic DNA was shared equally among a number of immunoSEQ plates. Replicate sorted-subset PCRs were loaded with around 0.2 ug DNA, approximately 31,000 T cell genomes. Profiling relied on immunoSEQ multiplex PCR, and the TCRdb table lists in-frame clones only, not all of them. The repertoire consists of millions of clones, with approximately 95% occurring once and the leading ten covering around 0.4%. Splitting of CD4+ cells produced CD45RA+ naive and CD45RA-negative memory subsets. As for this clone: Its antigen is as yet unknown. The same CDR3 arises from other DNA sequences in this sample as well.

The trim removed 10 bases at V and 7 bases at J, leaving 11 bases unmatched. Germline values: CDR1 SEHNR, CDR2 FQNEAQ (reference sequence). The CDR3 loop spans 14 amino acids. This receptor was taken from a man aged 18 to 29 in good health. Some clones in this sample may be carry-over from other donors' samples. Sequenced sample: naive CD4+ T cells from PBMCs. Subset reported: CD45RA+ positively selected. The chain couples TRBV7-9 to TRBJ2-1; 9 bases align to TRBD2. This CDR3 is CANSGAGGKNEQFF. For the CDR3, the DNA is TGTGCCAATAGTGGTGCGGGAGGGAAAAATGAGCAGTTCTTC.